These 24 T cell receptor beta chains were all obtained from the same sample, sequenced in a study of identical twins. TCRdb passed the 5' RACE reads through MiXCR, listing each CDR3 protein once. In the table there are some 1,600,000 distinct CDR3 sequences, about 31% of which are singletons. The sequenced material came from cord blood. Receptors originate from a newborn girl in good health.

This chain uses TRBV6-5 with TRBJ1-1; TRBD1 matches 8 bases. The CDR3 is 13 amino acids. Trimming removed 4 bases from V and 8 bases from J; junction bases left unmatched: 6. Per germline, CDR1 MNHEY and CDR2 SVGAGI. CDR3 protein: CASSFKQGEEAFF. In DNA, the CDR3 is TGTGCCAGCAGTTTCAAACAGGGGGAAGAAGCTTTCTTT.

This clonotype has at least ten counts. The genes are TRBV20-1 and TRBJ2-5; 8 bases agree with TRBD1. CDR1 and CDR2 from the germline V gene are DFQATT and SNEGSKA (reference sequence). The CDR3 is made up of 13 amino acids. With 6 bases clipped from V and 2 bases from J, the junction kept 5 bases outside the gene matches. CDR3 residues: CSARTGTQETQYF. As DNA, the CDR3 is TGCAGTGCCCGGACAGGGACTCAAGAGACCCAGTACTTC.

V is TRBV15 and J is TRBJ1-1; D is uncertain. The length of the CDR3 is 15 residues. Trimming removed 5 bases from V and 2 bases from J, with 15 bases in between. Per germline, CDR1 LNHNV and CDR2 YYDKDF (reference sequence). CDR3 sequence: CATSSREGGNTEAFF. The CDR3 region has the DNA TGTGCCACCAGCTCCCGTGAAGGTGGAAACACTGAAGCTTTCTTT.

V and J are TRBV27 and TRBJ1-2, with TRBD1 as a possible D gene (5 bases). V was trimmed by 2 bases and J by 7 bases, leaving 11 bases between them. Germline loops: CDR1 MNHEY, CDR2 SMNVEV (reference sequence). CDR3 length equals 13 residues. The CDR3 here is CASSLLREGGYTF. The CDR3, as DNA: TGTGCCAGCAGTTTACTCAGGGAGGGTGGCTACACCTTC.

The J gene is TRBJ2-7, the V gene TRBV7-2, with D uncertain. CDR1 is SGHTA and CDR2 is FQGNSA in the germline V gene. Trimming left V 1 base short and J 2 bases short, with 9 bases between. The CDR3 is 14 residues long. The CDR3 region has the DNA TGTGCCAGCAGCTTAGTTTTCACAGCCTACGAGCAGTACTTC. Protein product: CASSLVFTAYEQYF.

This clonotype was picked up a small number of times. This chain uses TRBV29-1 with TRBJ2-3, with unresolved D. V lost 7 bases to trimming and J lost 0 bases, with 17 bases between them. Germline values: CDR1 SQVTM, CDR2 ANQGSEA. This CDR3 is built from 15 residues. The DNA for the CDR3 is TGCAGCGCGCTACTGGACCCCTTAAGCACAGATACGCAGTATTTT. This codes for CSALLDPLSTDTQYF.

Note on this clonotype: Mismatch with germline at one junction end may stem from a read error. This chain connects TRBV12-3 or TRBV12-4 to TRBJ2-3; 10 bases line up with TRBD2. The CDR3 is 18 amino acids. The CDR3 is CASSLNPRASGGTDMQYF. CDR3 DNA: TGTGCCAGCAGTTTAAACCCCCGGGCTAGCGGGGGCACAGATATGCAGTATTTT.

This clonotype has more than one count but fewer than ten. CDR3 bases: TGCAGTGCTCAAAACGACTATCCACTAGCCAAAAACATTCAGTACTTC. It is translated as CSAQNDYPLAKNIQYF. The genes are TRBV20-1 and TRBJ2-4; D is perhaps TRBD2 (5 bases). V was trimmed by 5 bases and J by 0 bases, leaving 17 bases between them. Germline V lookup: CDR1 DFQATT, CDR2 SNEGSKA (reference sequence). This CDR3 comprises 16 residues.

In this sample, this clonotype turned up once. The junction departs from the called germline gene at one end, perhaps through a read error. V usage is TRBV29-1 and J usage is TRBJ2-7; D not certain. This CDR3 is built from 15 residues. Germline V lookup: CDR1 SQVTM, CDR2 ANQGSEA. In nucleotides, the CDR3 is TGCAACGTTGAGATGTGGATAGGCAGCTCCTACGAGCAGTACTTC. Its protein is CNVEMWIGSSYEQYF.

This clonotype was seen a handful of times. A junction end diverges from the germline sequence, so it may reflect a read error. The chain uses TRBV13 and TRBJ2-1, with TRBD2 matching 11 bases. In germline, CDR1 is PRHDT, CDR2 FYEKMQ (reference sequence). This CDR3 is 15 amino acids long. The CDR3 loop is CSSSLGLAALNEQFF. CDR3 nucleotides: TGTTCCAGCAGCCTGGGACTAGCGGCCCTTAATGAGCAGTTCTTC.

This clonotype was seen a few times. The genes are TRBV24-1 and TRBJ2-4; 9 bases line up with TRBD1. V lost 7 bases and J lost 0; bases outside the gene matches: 9. Germline lookup yields CDR1 KGHDR and CDR2 SFDVKD. The CDR3 contains 17 residues. The CDR3 spells CATSRDRETLAKNIQYF. For the CDR3, the DNA is TGTGCCACCAGCCGGGACAGGGAAACCCTAGCCAAAAACATTCAGTACTTC.

This clonotype appeared once. The chain has TRBV5-4 and TRBJ2-7; 7 positions match TRBD2. Germline V gives CDR1 SGHNT, CDR2 YYREEE (reference sequence). With V trimmed by 3 bases and J by 12 bases, 15 bases remained unmatched. The CDR3 length is 14 residues. CDR3 region: CASSSPGLQETLYF. Here the CDR3 DNA reads TGTGCCAGCAGCTCCCCGGGACTACAAGAGACCCTGTACTTC.

A note on this clonotype: The junction shows a germline mismatch at one end, possibly a read error. The chain couples TRBV3-1 to TRBJ2-3; TRBD2 matches 10 bases. The germline gives CDR1 LGHDT, CDR2 YNNKEL (reference sequence). CDR3 length equals 19 residues. The CDR3 region is CANSHFRASGGPRGDTQYF. In nucleotides, the CDR3 is TGTGCCAACAGCCATTTTAGGGCTAGCGGGGGCCCACGGGGAGATACGCAGTATTTT.

The chain is built from TRBV12-3 or TRBV12-4 and TRBJ2-5, with 13 nucleotides matching TRBD2. The J call is in doubt because the DNA end fits TRBJ2-7 better. This CDR3 comprises 17 residues. The CDR3 spells CASSFPGTSGNPYEQYF. The CDR3 DNA reads TGTGCCAGCAGTTTCCCCGGGACTAGCGGGAACCCCTACGAGCAGTACTTC.

V and J are TRBV5-1 and TRBJ2-5; D not certain. Trimming cost V 1 base and J 5 bases, with 18 bases left between them. CDR3 size: 16 residues. Germline V gene data show CDR1 as SGHRS and CDR2 as YFSETQ. The CDR3 DNA sequence: TGCGCCAGCAGCTTGTCCGTTAGCCAGAGGTGGGAGACCCAGTACTTC. Translation: CASSLSVSQRWETQYF.

With respect to this clonotype: This could be a read error, since a much larger clone is one nucleotide away. The gene calls are TRBV12-3 or TRBV12-4 and TRBJ2-7, with a weak D call TRBD2 (5 bases). The CDR3 consists of 13 residues. CDR3 DNA: TGTGCCGGCAGCCTCGGGGAGACCTACGAGCAGTACTTC. Residues: CAGSLGETYEQYF.

This chain links TRBV5-6 with TRBJ2-2; 7 bases align to TRBD1. The CDR3 extends over 16 amino acids. Losses at the gene ends were 1 base for V and 5 bases for J; bases not matched to a gene: 8. Germline V gives CDR1 SGHDT, CDR2 YYEEEE. The CDR3 sequence is CASSLSRTGVTGELFF. CDR3 sequence (DNA): TGTGCCAGCAGCTTGAGTCGTACAGGGGTAACCGGGGAGCTGTTTTTT.

In this sample, this clonotype turned up a few times. The J gene is TRBJ2-7, the V gene TRBV20-1; D may correspond to TRBD1 or TRBD2 (5 bases each). Germline CDR1 reads DFQATT; CDR2 reads SNEGSKA (reference sequence). This CDR3 has 15 amino acids. Trimming shortened V by 3 bases and J by 7 bases, and 22 bases separated the two germline ends. The CDR3 DNA reads TGCAGTGCTAGTGAACCGGGACCCCGGAATCTGGAGCAGTACTTC. Its translation is CSASEPGPRNLEQYF.

This clonotype was seen a handful of times. Written as DNA, the CDR3 is TGCAGTGCTAGGGACACTAGCGGGGGGTGGCCAGATACGCAGTATTTT. It is translated as CSARDTSGGWPDTQYF. The chain has TRBV20-1 and TRBJ2-3; 12 nucleotides agree with TRBD2. The CDR3 has 16 amino acids. After removal of 3 bases from V and 4 bases from J, the junction contained 8 bases not matched to a gene. The germline V gene encodes CDR1 DFQATT and CDR2 SNEGSKA (reference sequence).

This clonotype was seen a handful of times. The chain employs TRBV4-2 and TRBJ2-5; no reliable D call. The germline V gene has CDR1 LGHNA and CDR2 YNFKEQ. The CDR3 consists of 15 residues. Deletions cut 0 bases from V and 3 bases from J, with 11 bases between. The CDR3 nucleotides are TGTGCCAGCAGCCAAGAAAATGCTAGGAAAGAGACCCAGTACTTC. Translating it yields CASSQENARKETQYF.

The sample holds a few counts of this clonotype. The chain carries TRBV24-1 and TRBJ2-3; no definite D call. Germline V gives CDR1 KGHDR, CDR2 SFDVKD. There are 14 residues in the CDR3. Trimming took off 5 bases at V and 0 bases at J, with 8 bases between the two ends. In nucleotides, the CDR3 is TGTGCCACCAGTGGAAGAACTAGCACAGATACGCAGTATTTT. It translates to CATSGRTSTDTQYF.

This chain links TRBV2 with TRBJ2-7, with D possibly being TRBD1 or TRBD2 (5 bases each). V was trimmed by 5 bases and J by 8 bases, leaving 10 bases between them. Germline CDR1 and CDR2: SNHLY and FYNNEI. The CDR3 is 11 residues long. The CDR3 nucleotides read TGTGCCAGCAGTATGCCGGGACAGCAGTACTTC. Translating gives CASSMPGQQYF. Variable domain in full (rest from reference TRBV2 and TRBJ2-7): EPEVTQTPSHQVTQMGQEVILRCVPISNHLYFYWYRQILGQKVEFLVSFYNNEISEKSEIFDDQFSVERPDGSNFTLKIRSTKLEDSAMYFCASSMPGQQYFGPGTRLTVT.

Regarding this clonotype: Relative to the germline gene, one junction end is altered; a read error may explain this. The chain joins TRBV27 to TRBJ2-4, with a tentative D call TRBD1 (5 bases). With the DNA end fitting TRBJ2-7 better, the J assignment may be wrong. In germline, CDR1 is MNHEY, CDR2 SMNVEV (reference sequence). The CDR3 covers 15 residues. The CDR3 here is CASRQGLATSCEQYF. The CDR3 nucleotides are TGTGCCAGCCGTCAGGGTTTGGCGACTTCCTGCGAGCAGTACTTC.

In regard to this clonotype: A read error may account for a junction end that differs from germline. In nucleotides, the CDR3 is TGCGCCAGCAGCTTACCGCACCAAGAGACCCAGTCCTTC. The encoded protein is CASSLPHQETQSF. The chain uses TRBV5-1 and TRBJ2-5; unclear D gene. The CDR3 sequence is 13 residues long. The germline gives CDR1 SGHRS, CDR2 YFSETQ.